The entry below describes one TCR beta chain. No antigen is known for it. The entry originates in a study of cytomegalovirus exposure and HLA in healthy donors. Overall study findings and caveats: Diagnosis of cytomegalovirus status made by the classifier reportedly showed high specificity and sensitivity. For most subjects, TCR beta sequences were reported to predict HLA-A and HLA-B alleles with accuracy.

The study ran its PCR with 60 Vbeta and 13 Jbeta primers. Clones were read by immunoSEQ multiplex PCR, and TCRdb kept only the in-frame ones, dropping some. This table holds under 200,000 clones, roughly 77% found once. The CDR3 totals 16 residues. V shed 0 bases and J 4 bases; nucleotides not matched to a gene: 4. CDR1 is LGHNA, CDR2 YSLEER, per germline. This TCR came from a male donor in good health and CMV-seronegative. V gene TRBV4-3 combines with J gene TRBJ2-7, with 12 bases fitting TRBD2. Material for sequencing was PBMCs. The CDR3 nucleotides are TGCGCCAGCAGCCAAGATGCGACTAGCGGGGGTTACGAGCAGTACTTC. Its protein product is CASSQDATSGGYEQYF.